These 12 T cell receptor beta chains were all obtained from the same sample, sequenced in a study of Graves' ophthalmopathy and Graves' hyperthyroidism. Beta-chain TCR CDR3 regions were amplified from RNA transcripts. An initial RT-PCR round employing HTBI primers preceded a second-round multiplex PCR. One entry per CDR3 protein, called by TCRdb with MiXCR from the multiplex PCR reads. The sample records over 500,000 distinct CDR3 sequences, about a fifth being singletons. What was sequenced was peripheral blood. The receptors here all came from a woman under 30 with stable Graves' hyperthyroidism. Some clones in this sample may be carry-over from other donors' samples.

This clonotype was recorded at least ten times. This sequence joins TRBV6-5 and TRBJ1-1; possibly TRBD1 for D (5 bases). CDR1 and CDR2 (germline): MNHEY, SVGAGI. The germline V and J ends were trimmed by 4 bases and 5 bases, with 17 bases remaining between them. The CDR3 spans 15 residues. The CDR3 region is CASSFNLRGRTEAFF. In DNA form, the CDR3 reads TGTGCCAGCAGTTTTAACCTAAGGGGCCGTACTGAAGCTTTCTTT.

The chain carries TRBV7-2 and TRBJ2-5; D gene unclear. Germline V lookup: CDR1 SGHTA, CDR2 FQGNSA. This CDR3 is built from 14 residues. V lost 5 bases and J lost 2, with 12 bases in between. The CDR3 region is CASSTPPQQETQYF. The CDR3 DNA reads TGTGCCAGCAGCACTCCCCCACAGCAAGAGACCCAGTACTTC.

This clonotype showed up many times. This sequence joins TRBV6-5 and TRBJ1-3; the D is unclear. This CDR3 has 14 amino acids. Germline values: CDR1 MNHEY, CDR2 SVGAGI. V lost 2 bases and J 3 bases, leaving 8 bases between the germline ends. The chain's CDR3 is CASSYGSHGNTIYF. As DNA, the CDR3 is TGTGCCAGCAGTTACGGCAGCCATGGAAACACCATATATTTT.

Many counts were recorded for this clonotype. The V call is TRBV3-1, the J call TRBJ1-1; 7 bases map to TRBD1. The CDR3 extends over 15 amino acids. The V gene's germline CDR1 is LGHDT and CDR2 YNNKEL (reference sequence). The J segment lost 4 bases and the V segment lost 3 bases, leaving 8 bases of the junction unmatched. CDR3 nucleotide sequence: TGTGCCAGCAGCCAGTCGGTCAGGGGGGCCACTGAAGCTTTCTTT. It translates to CASSQSVRGATEAFF.

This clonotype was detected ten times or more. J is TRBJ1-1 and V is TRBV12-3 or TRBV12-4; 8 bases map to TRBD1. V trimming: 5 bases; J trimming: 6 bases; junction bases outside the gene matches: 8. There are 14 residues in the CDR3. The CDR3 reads CASSGRTGSAEAFF. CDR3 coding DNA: TGTGCCAGCAGTGGGCGGACAGGGTCCGCTGAAGCTTTCTTT.

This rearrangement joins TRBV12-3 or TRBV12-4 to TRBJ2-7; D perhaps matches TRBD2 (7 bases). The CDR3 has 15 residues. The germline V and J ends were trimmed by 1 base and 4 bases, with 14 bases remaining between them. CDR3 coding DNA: TGTGCCAGCAGTTTAGGTGGGCGGGGGCCATACGAGCAGTACTTC. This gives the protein CASSLGGRGPYEQYF.

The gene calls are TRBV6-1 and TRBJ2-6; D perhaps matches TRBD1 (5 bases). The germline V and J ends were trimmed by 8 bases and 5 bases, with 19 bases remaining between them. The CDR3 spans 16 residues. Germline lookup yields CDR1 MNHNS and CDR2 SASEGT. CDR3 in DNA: TGTGCCAGCCACCTCACCCCAGGGAATAGGGCCAACGTCCTGACTTTC. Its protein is CASHLTPGNRANVLTF.

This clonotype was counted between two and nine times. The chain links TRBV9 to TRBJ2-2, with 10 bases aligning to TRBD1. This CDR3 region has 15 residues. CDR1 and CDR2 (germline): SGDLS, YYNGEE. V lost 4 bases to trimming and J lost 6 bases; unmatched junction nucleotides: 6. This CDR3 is CASSPGQGRAGELFF. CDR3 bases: TGTGCCAGCAGCCCGGGACAGGGGAGGGCCGGGGAGCTGTTTTTT. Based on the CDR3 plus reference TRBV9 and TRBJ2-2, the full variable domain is DSGVTQTPKHLITATGQRVTLRCSPRSGDLSVYWYQQSLDQGLQFLIQYYNGEERAKGNILERFSAQQFPDLHSELNLSSLELGDSALYFCASSPGQGRAGELFFGEGSRLTVL.

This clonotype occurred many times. CDR3 residues: CASSKTGTHETEAFF. The CDR3, as DNA: TGCGCCAGCAGCAAAACAGGGACTCACGAGACTGAAGCTTTCTTT. This chain connects TRBV10-2 to TRBJ1-1; the D gene is possibly TRBD1 (6 bases). CDR1 is WSHSY, CDR2 SAAADI, per germline. Trimming took off 6 bases at V and 5 bases at J, with 19 bases between the two ends. The CDR3 loop spans 15 amino acids.

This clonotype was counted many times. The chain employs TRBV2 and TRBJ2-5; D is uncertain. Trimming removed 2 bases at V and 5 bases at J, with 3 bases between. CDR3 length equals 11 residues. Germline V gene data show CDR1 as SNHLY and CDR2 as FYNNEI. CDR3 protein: CASSEFETQYF. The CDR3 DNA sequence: TGTGCCAGCAGTGAATTCGAGACCCAGTACTTC.

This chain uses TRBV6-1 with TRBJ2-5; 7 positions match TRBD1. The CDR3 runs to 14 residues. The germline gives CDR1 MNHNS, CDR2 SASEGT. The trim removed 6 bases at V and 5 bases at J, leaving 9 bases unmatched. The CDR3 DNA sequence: TGTGCCAGCAGCGACAGGGCCACCGCGGAGACCCAGTACTTC. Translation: CASSDRATAETQYF.

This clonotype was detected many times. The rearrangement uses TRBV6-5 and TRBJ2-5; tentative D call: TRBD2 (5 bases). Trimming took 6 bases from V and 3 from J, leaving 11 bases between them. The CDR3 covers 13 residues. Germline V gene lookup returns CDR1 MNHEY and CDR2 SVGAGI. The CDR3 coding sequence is TGTGCCAGCAGCCCTCGAGGGAAAGAGACCCAGTACTTC. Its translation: CASSPRGKETQYF.